Following are 15 T cell receptor beta chains from one sample sequenced in a study of shared clonotypes between healthy human individuals. Clones were sequenced by immunoSEQ multiplex PCR, and TCRdb holds only the in-frame ones, with some missing. Of around 940,000 clones in the sample, over 60% were seen once. The specimen was memory CD4+ T cells sorted from blood. Subset defined: CD45RA-negative fraction. These receptors originate from a man aged 18 to 30 in good health.

This clone was picked up one time. The chain links TRBV14 to TRBJ2-3, with a tentative D call TRBD1 (6 bases). Germline V gives CDR1 SGHDN, CDR2 FVKESK. There are 12 residues in the CDR3. V was pared by 6 bases and J by 6 bases, with 10 bases between. This CDR3 reads CASRGTRDTQYF. In DNA, the CDR3 is TGTGCCAGCAGGGGGACAAGGGATACGCAGTATTTT.

A few counts support this clone. The same CDR3 can be traced to other DNA sequences in this sample. The genes are TRBV7-9 and TRBJ2-5; D is possibly TRBD1 or TRBD2 (5 bases each). The CDR3 is 14 amino acids. In germline, CDR1 is SEHNR, CDR2 FQNEAQ (reference sequence). V lost 2 bases to trimming and J lost 5 bases, with 12 bases between them. In DNA form, the CDR3 reads TGTGCCAGCAGCTTAACCGGGGCCGGGGAGACCCAGTACTTC. Translated: CASSLTGAGETQYF. Variable domain in full (rest from reference TRBV7-9 and TRBJ2-5): DTGVSQNPRHKITKRGQNVTFRCDPISEHNRLYWYRQTLGQGPEFLTYFQNEAQLEKSRLLSDRFSAERPKGSFSTLEIQRTEQGDSAMYLCASSLTGAGETQYFGPGTRLLVL.

The chain uses TRBV10-3 and TRBJ2-2; unclear D gene. V lost 2 bases and J 0 bases, leaving 10 bases between the germline ends. The CDR3 has 16 amino acids. Germline CDR1 is ENHRY and CDR2 is SYGVKD. The DNA of the CDR3 is TGTGCCATCAGTGAGCGAGGCAGTTCGAACACCGGGGAGCTGTTTTTT. Its protein is CAISERGSSNTGELFF.

The V gene is TRBV18, the J gene TRBJ2-1; 8 bases are a match to TRBD2. V shed 0 bases and J 5 bases; nucleotides not matched to a gene: 3. This CDR3 has 15 residues. Germline CDR1 KGHSH, CDR2 LQKENI. The CDR3 here is CASSPPLAGHNEQFF. The CDR3 DNA is TGTGCCAGCTCACCACCGCTAGCGGGCCACAATGAGCAGTTCTTC.

This chain joins TRBV13 and TRBJ2-1; D unclear. Trimming removed 5 bases at V and 5 bases at J, with 13 bases between. Germline values: CDR1 PRHDT, CDR2 FYEKMQ (reference sequence). CDR3 length: 14 amino acids. The CDR3 DNA sequence: TGTGCCAGCAGCCCCCGGAACTGGGACAATGAGCAGTTCTTC. Its translation is CASSPRNWDNEQFF. Filled out from reference TRBV13 and TRBJ2-1, the complete variable domain reads AAGVIQSPRHLIKEKRETATLKCYPIPRHDTVYWYQQGPGQDPQFLISFYEKMQSDKGSIPDRFSAQQFSDYHSELNMSSLELGDSALYFCASSPRNWDNEQFFGPGTRLTVL.

The chain has TRBV10-3 and TRBJ1-4; 7 bases line up with TRBD1. Germline loops: CDR1 ENHRY, CDR2 SYGVKD. J gave up 3 bases and V 0 bases, and 7 bases lay outside the gene matches. The CDR3 runs to 17 residues. For the CDR3, the DNA is TGTGCCATCAGTGAGTCCGCAGGGGGAGCGGCTAATGAAAAACTGTTTTTT. Protein: CAISESAGGAANEKLFF.

CDR3 in amino acids: CASSFRTTGGMNTEAFF. CDR3 coding DNA: TGTGCCAGCAGCTTTCGAACGACCGGGGGAATGAACACTGAAGCTTTCTTT. The V gene is TRBV5-6, the J gene TRBJ1-1; tentatively, D is TRBD1 (5 bases). Germline V gives CDR1 SGHDT, CDR2 YYEEEE. The CDR3 sequence is 17 residues long. Trimming took 2 bases from V and 0 from J, leaving 17 bases between them.

This clone was observed once. The chain combines TRBV19 with TRBJ1-2; no clear D gene. This CDR3 is built from 13 residues. Trimming left V 3 bases short and J 7 bases short, with 12 bases between. Germline V gene sequence: CDR1 LNHDA, CDR2 SQIVND (reference sequence). In DNA, the CDR3 is TGTGCCAGTAGTATGTTGGCAGGTGTTGGCTACACCTTC. Translating gives CASSMLAGVGYTF.

Points on this clone: One base away lies a much larger clone, so this may be a sequencing read error. The genes are TRBV6-6 and TRBJ2-6; D gene ambiguous. CDR1 is MNHNY and CDR2 is SVGAGI in the germline V gene (reference sequence). CDR3 size: 13 residues. V was trimmed by 4 bases and J by 1 base, leaving 2 bases between them. CDR3 sequence (DNA): TGTGCCAGCAGTTTGTCTGGGGCCAACGTCCTGACTTTC. Translating gives CASSLSGANVLTF.

The chain uses TRBV5-3 and TRBJ2-1; 10 bases map to TRBD2. TRBV5-3 is sorted into the ORF group, with uncertain function. Losses at the gene ends were 1 base for V and 3 bases for J; bases not matched to a gene: 1. CDR3 size: 15 residues. The CDR3 nucleotides are TGTGCCAGAAGCTTGCAGCGGGGGGGCTACAATGAGCAGTTCTTC. Its translation: CARSLQRGGYNEQFF.

V is TRBV11-2 and J is TRBJ1-6; 8 bases align to TRBD1. CDR1 and CDR2 from the germline V gene are SGHAT and FQNNGV. The CDR3 has 15 residues. Trimming took 0 bases from V and 6 from J; bases not matched to a gene: 1. Here the CDR3 DNA reads TGTGCCAGCAGCTTAGACACAGGGGGTAATTCACCCCTCCACTTT. Translating gives CASSLDTGGNSPLHF.

This clone was seen just once. Other DNA sequences in the sample encode the same CDR3. V usage is TRBV18 and J usage is TRBJ2-7; D is possibly TRBD2 (5 bases). The CDR3 contains 13 residues. Trimming left V 1 base short and J 4 bases short, with 8 bases between. Germline CDR1 is KGHSH and CDR2 is LQKENI. The CDR3 here is CASSPLASYEQYF. CDR3 coding DNA: TGTGCCAGCTCACCACTAGCGTCGTACGAGCAGTACTTC. Full variable domain (missing parts from reference TRBV18 and TRBJ2-7): NAGVMQNPRHLVRRRGQEARLRCSPMKGHSHVYWYRQLPEEGLKFMVYLQKENIIDESGMPKERFSAEFPKEGPSILRIQQVVRGDSAAYFCASSPLASYEQYFGPGTRLTVT.

This clone came up many times. The chain is built from TRBV10-3 and TRBJ2-5; D gene uncertain. V was clipped by 0 bases and J by 5 bases, with 10 bases between them. CDR1 is ENHRY, CDR2 SYGVKD, per germline. The CDR3 has 14 amino acids. The CDR3 sequence is CAISESGYKETQYF. The CDR3 bases are TGTGCCATCAGTGAGTCCGGGTACAAGGAGACCCAGTACTTC.

This clone has a handful of counts. In the same sample, other DNA sequences code for this CDR3. The V and J genes are TRBV5-1 and TRBJ1-2; the match to TRBD1 covers 8 bases. Per germline, CDR1 SGHRS and CDR2 YFSETQ. The CDR3 contains 14 residues. V lost 4 bases, J lost 2 bases, and 4 bases stayed unmatched. The CDR3 nucleotides are TGCGCCAGCAGCCCGACAGGGGCGAACTATGGCTACACCTTC. Encoded protein: CASSPTGANYGYTF. Filled out from reference TRBV5-1 and TRBJ1-2, the complete variable domain reads KAGVTQTPRYLIKTRGQQVTLSCSPISGHRSVSWYQQTPGQGLQFLFEYFSETQRNKGNFPGRFSGRQFSNSRSEMNVSTLELGDSALYLCASSPTGANYGYTFGSGTRLTVV.

V usage is TRBV7-3 and J usage is TRBJ2-1; unclear D gene. The CDR3 is 14 amino acids. V shed 4 bases and J shed 10 bases, with 17 bases lying between them. Germline V gene lookup returns CDR1 SGHTA and CDR2 FQGTGA. The CDR3 loop is CASSYRRDSREQFF. CDR3 in DNA: TGTGCCAGCAGCTACCGCCGAGACTCAAGGGAGCAGTTCTTC.